This T cell receptor beta chain was profiled in a study of patients and donors after allogeneic stem cell transplantation. TCRdb independently ran MiXCR on the RT-PCR reads; one entry per CDR3 protein. The profile shows about a million distinct CDR3 sequences, roughly 17% of them singletons. The CDR3 extends over 17 amino acids. Per germline, CDR1 SGHRS and CDR2 YFSETQ. Trimming took off 2 bases at V and 4 bases at J, with 18 bases between the two ends. The source material was blood, either unsorted or a sorted T cell fraction (not recorded which). The gene calls are TRBV5-1 and TRBJ2-2; perhaps TRBD1 as D (7 bases). This TCR was sampled from a human donor who was either an allogeneic HSCT recipient or a stem cell or donor lymphocyte infusion donor (not recorded which). It is not recorded whose cells these are; they may come from a transplant donor. DNA for the CDR3: TGCGCCAGCAGCTTCGTAGTACGGCAGGGGGGCACCGGGGAGCTGTTTTTT. Residues: CASSFVVRQGGTGELFF.